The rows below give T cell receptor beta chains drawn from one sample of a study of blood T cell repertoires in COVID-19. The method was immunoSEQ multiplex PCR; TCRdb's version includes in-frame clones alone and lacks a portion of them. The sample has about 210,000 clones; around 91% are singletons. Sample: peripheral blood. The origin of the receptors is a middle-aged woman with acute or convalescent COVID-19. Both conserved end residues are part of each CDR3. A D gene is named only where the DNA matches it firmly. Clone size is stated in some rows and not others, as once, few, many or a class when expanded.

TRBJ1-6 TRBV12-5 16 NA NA TGTGCTAGCTGTAGGGGTCTGCCGTTTTATAATTCACCCCTCCACTTT CASCRGLPFYNSPLHF
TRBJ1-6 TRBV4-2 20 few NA TGTGCCAGCAGCCAAGTTGGGGTCTCTTACAGACAGCCCACCGATGGGGCCCTCCACTTT CASSQVGVSYRQPTDGALHF
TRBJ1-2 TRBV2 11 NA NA TGTGCCAGCAGGCCGAGGGATGGCTACACCTTC CASRPRDGYTF
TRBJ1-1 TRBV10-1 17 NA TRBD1 TGCGCCAGCAGTGAGTCACCCGGCAGGGGGCCCACGAATGAAGCTTTCTTT CASSESPGRGPTNEAFF
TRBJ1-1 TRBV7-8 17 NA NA TGTGCCAGCAGCCCATCTGCGCGGTTTAGGGGGAACACTGAAGCTTTCTTT CASSPSARFRGNTEAFF
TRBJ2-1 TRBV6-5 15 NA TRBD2 TGTGCCAGCGGGTCACTAAGCGGGACTATAGGGGAGCAGTTCTTC CASGSLSGTIGEQFF
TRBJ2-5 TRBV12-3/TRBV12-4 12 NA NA TGTGCCAGCAGCCCTTCGGGGGAGACCCAGTACTTC CASSPSGETQYF
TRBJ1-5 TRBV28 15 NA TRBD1 TGTGCCAGCACCCCGACAGGGGCGCTTCACCAGCCCCAGCATTTT CASTPTGALHQPQHF
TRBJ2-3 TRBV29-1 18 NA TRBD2 TGCAGCGTTGAAGGGACTAGCGGGGGGACGAACATCGCAGATACGCAGTATTTT CSVEGTSGGTNIADTQYF
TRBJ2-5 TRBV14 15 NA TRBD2 TGTGCCAGCAGCCCCGGACTAGCGGGGTTGGAGACCCAGTACTTC CASSPGLAGLETQYF
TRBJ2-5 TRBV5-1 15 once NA TGCGCCAGCAGCTTGGTACAGGGCGTCCAAGAGACCCAGTACTTC CASSLVQGVQETQYF
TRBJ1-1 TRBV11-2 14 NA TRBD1 TGTGCCAGCAGCTCCCGACAGGGGGACACTGAAGCTTTCTTT CASSSRQGDTEAFF
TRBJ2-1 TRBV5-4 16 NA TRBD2 TGTGCCAGCACCCCTGGTAGTAGCGGGGCCAACAATGAGCAGTTCTTC CASTPGSSGANNEQFF
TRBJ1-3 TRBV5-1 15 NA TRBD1 TGCGCCAGCAGCCTAGGACAGGGGACAGGAAACACCATATATTTT CASSLGQGTGNTIYF
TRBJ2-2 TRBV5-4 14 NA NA TGTGCCAGCAGCTTGGGGGGCCAGGCCGGGGAGCTGTTTTTT CASSLGGQAGELFF
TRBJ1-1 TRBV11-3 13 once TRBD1 TGTGCCAGCAGCTCGAACAGGGGTGCTGAAGCTTTCTTT CASSSNRGAEAFF
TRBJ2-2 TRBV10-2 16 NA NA TGCGCCAGCAGTGATATAGGACTGGTAGACACCGGGGAGCTGTTTTTT CASSDIGLVDTGELFF
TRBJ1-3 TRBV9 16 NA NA TGTGCCAGCAGCCCGCGTCTAGGGGGCTCTGGAAACACCATATATTTT CASSPRLGGSGNTIYF
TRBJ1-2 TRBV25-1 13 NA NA TGTGCCAGCAGTGAGGTCGGGATCTCCCCCTACACCTTC CASSEVGISPYTF
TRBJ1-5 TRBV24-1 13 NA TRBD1 TGTGCCACCAGTGCGGGACAGAGTTTGCCCCAGCATTTT CATSAGQSLPQHF
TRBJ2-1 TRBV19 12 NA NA TGTGCCAGTAGTTACACCTCCAATGAGCAGTTCTTC CASSYTSNEQFF
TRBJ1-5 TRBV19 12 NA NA TGTGCCAGTAGTACACAGACAGGAACTCAGCATTTT CASSTQTGTQHF
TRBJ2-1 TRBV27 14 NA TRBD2 TGTGCCAGCAGTTTCATTCTAGCGGGGGGGCGTCAGTTCTTC CASSFILAGGRQFF
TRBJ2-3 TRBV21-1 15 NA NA TGTGCCAGCAGCAAAGGAAGGGGCCTCACAGATACGCAGTATTTT CASSKGRGLTDTQYF
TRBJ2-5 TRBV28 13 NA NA TGTGCCAGCCGGAGTCCCGGGAAGGAGACCCAGTACTTC CASRSPGKETQYF
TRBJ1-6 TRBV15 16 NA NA TGTGCCACCAGCAGAGATCAGGTCAGGGGAAGTTCACCCCTCCACTTT CATSRDQVRGSSPLHF
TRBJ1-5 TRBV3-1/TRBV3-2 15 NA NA TGTGCCAGCAGCCCCGGGGTGCAGGGGAATCAGCCCCAGCATTTT CASSPGVQGNQPQHF
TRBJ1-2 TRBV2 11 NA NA TGTGCCAGCAGTGACGGCTATGGCTACACCTTC CASSDGYGYTF
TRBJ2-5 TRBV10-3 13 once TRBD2 TGTGCCATCAATAGGGCGGGGGGAGAGACCCAGTACTTC CAINRAGGETQYF
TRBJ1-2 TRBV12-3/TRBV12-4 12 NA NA TGTGCCAGCAGTTTCAGAAGCTATGGCTACACCTTC CASSFRSYGYTF
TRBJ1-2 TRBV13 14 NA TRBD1 TGTGCCAGCAGCCGGGGAGACAGGGTAGATGGCTACACCTTC CASSRGDRVDGYTF
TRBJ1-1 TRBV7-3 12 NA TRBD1 TGTGCCTACAGGGGGCGAGACACTGAAGCTTTCTTT CAYRGRDTEAFF
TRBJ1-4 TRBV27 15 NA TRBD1 TGTGCCAGCAGAAAACAGGGGGCAACTAATGAAAAACTGTTTTTT CASRKQGATNEKLFF
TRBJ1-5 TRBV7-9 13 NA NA TGTGCCAGCAGCTTTACAGAGAATCAGCCCCAGCATTTT CASSFTENQPQHF
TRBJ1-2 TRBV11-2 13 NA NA TGTGCCAGCAGCTCCGGGGCTAACTATGGCTACACCTTC CASSSGANYGYTF
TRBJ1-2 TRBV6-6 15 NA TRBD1 TGTGCCAGCAGTTATTCTGACAGGGGGGACTATGGCTACACCTTC CASSYSDRGDYGYTF
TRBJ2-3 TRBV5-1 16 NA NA TGCGCCAGCAGCTTGGAACTCAGGGGATTGACAGATACGCAGTATTTT CASSLELRGLTDTQYF
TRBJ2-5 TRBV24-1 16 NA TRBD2 TGTGCCACCAGTGACCCCCCGGGGGGGGGCGGGGAGACCCAGTACTTC CATSDPPGGGGETQYF
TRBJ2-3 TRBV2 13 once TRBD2 TGTGCCACCACTGCGGGGGGCACAGATACGCAGTATTTT CATTAGGTDTQYF
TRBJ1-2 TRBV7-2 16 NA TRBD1 TGTGCCAGCAGCCTGAAGCTTCACAGGGGATCCTATGGCTACACCTTC CASSLKLHRGSYGYTF
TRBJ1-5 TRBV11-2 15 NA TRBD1 TGTGCCAGCAGCTTCGGGACAGGGAGGAATCAGCCCCAGCATTTT CASSFGTGRNQPQHF
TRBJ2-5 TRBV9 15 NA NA TGTGCCAGCAGCGTACTTGGGGGGGCCTACGAGACCCAGTACTTC CASSVLGGAYETQYF
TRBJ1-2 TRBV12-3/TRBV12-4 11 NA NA TGTGCCAGTAGGGGAAACTATGGCTACACCTTC CASRGNYGYTF